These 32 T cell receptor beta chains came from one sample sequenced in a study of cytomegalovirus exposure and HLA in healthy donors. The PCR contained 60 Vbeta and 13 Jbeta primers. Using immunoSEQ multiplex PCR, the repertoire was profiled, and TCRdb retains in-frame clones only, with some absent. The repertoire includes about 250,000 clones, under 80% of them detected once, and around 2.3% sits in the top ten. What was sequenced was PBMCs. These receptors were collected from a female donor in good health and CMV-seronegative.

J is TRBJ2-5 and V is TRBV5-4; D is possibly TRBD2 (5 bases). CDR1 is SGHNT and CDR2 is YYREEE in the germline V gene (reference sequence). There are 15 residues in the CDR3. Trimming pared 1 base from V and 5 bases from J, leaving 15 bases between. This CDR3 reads CASSLIASQGETQYF. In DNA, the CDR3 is TGTGCCAGCAGCTTGATAGCTAGCCAAGGGGAGACCCAGTACTTC.

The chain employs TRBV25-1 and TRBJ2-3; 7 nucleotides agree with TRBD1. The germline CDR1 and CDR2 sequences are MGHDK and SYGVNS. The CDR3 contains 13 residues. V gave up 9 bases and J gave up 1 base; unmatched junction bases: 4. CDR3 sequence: CARHTGGTDTQYF. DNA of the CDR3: TGTGCCAGGCATACAGGGGGCACAGATACGCAGTATTTT.

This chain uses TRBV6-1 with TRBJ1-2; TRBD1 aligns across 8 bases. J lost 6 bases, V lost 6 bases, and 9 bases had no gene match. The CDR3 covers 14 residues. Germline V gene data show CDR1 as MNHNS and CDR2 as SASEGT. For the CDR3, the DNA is TGTGCCAGCAGGTTACAGGGGGAAAGCAATGGCTACACCTTC. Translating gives CASRLQGESNGYTF.

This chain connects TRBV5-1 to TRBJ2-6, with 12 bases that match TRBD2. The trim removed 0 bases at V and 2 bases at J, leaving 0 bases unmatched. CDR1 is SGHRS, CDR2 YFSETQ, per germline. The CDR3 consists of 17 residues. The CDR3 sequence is CASSLGLAGAGANVLTF. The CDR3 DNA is TGCGCCAGCAGCTTGGGACTAGCGGGAGCTGGGGCCAACGTCCTGACTTTC. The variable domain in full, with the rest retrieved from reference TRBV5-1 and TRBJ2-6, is KAGVTQTPRYLIKTRGQQVTLSCSPISGHRSVSWYQQTPGQGLQFLFEYFSETQRNKGNFPGRFSGRQFSNSRSEMNVSTLELGDSALYLCASSLGLAGAGANVLTFGAGSRLTVL.

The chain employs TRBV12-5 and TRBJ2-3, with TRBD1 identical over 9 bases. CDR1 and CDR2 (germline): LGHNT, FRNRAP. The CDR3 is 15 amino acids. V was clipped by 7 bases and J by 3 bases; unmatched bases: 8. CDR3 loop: CASAPGQGSTDTQYF. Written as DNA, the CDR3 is TGTGCTAGTGCGCCGGGACAGGGATCAACAGATACGCAGTATTTT.

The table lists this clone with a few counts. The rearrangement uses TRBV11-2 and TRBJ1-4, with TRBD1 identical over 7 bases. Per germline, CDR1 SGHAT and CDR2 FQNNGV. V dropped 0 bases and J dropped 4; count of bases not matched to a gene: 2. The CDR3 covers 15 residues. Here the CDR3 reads CASSLEGGVNEKLFF. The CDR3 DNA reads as TGTGCCAGCAGCTTAGAAGGGGGCGTTAATGAAAAACTGTTTTTT.

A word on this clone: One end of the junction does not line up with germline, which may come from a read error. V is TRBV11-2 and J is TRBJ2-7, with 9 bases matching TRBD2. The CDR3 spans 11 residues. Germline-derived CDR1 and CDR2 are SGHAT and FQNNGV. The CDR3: CASSLGLAVHF. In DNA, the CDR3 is TGTGCCAGCAGCTTAGGACTAGCGGTCCACTTC.

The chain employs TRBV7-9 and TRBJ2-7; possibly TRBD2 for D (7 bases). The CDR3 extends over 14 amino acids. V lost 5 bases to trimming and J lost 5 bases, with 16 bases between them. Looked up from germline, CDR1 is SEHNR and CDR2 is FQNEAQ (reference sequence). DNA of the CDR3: TGTGCCAGCAGCCAAGGGGGGGACGGCCACGAGCAGTACTTC. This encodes CASSQGGDGHEQYF. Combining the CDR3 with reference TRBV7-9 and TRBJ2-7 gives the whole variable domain DTGVSQNPRHKITKRGQNVTFRCDPISEHNRLYWYRQTLGQGPEFLTYFQNEAQLEKSRLLSDRFSAERPKGSFSTLEIQRTEQGDSAMYLCASSQGGDGHEQYFGPGTRLTVT.

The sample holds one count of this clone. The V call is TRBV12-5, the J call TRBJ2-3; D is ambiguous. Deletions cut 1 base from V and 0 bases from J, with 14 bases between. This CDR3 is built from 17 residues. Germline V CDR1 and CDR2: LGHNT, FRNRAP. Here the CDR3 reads CASGLALTALSTDTQYF. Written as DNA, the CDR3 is TGTGCTAGTGGTTTGGCCCTTACAGCTCTCAGCACAGATACGCAGTATTTT.

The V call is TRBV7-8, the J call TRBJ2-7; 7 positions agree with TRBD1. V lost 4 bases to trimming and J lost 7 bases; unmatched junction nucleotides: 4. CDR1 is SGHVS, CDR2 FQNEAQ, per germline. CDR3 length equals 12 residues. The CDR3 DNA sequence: TGTGCCAGCAGCTACGGGACAGAAGAGCAGTACTTC. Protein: CASSYGTEEQYF.

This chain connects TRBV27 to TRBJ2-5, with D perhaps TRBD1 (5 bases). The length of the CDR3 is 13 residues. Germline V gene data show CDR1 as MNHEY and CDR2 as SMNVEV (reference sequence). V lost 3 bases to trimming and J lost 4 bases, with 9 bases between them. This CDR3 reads CASSFMGRETQYF. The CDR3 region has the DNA TGTGCCAGCAGTTTCATGGGGCGAGAGACCCAGTACTTC.

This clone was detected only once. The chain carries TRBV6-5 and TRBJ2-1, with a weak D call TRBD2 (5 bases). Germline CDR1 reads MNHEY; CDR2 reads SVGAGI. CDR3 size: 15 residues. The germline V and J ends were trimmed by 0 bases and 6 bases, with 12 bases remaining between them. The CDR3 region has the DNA TGTGCCAGCAGTTACTCGTCTAACAGCGGCAATGAGCAGTTCTTC. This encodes CASSYSSNSGNEQFF.

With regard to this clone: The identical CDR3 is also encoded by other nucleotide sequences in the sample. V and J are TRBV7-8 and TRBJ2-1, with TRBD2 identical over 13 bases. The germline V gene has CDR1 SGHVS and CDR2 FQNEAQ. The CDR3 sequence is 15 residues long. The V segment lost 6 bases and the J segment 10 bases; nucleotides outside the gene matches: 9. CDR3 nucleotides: TGTGCCAGCAGAGAAACTAGCGGGAGGGCCCGCGAGCAGTTCTTC. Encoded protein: CASRETSGRAREQFF.

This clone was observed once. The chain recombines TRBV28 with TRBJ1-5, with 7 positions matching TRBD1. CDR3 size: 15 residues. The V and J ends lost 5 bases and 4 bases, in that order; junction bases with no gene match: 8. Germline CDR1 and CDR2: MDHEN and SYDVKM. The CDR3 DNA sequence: TGTGCCAGCAGTCGCTTGACAGGGATTAATCAGCCCCAGCATTTT. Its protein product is CASSRLTGINQPQHF. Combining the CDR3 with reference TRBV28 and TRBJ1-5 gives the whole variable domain DVKVTQSSRYLVKRTGEKVFLECVQDMDHENMFWYRQDPGLGLRLIYFSYDVKMKEKGDIPEGYSVSREKKERFSLILESASTNQTSMYLCASSRLTGINQPQHFGDGTRLSIL.

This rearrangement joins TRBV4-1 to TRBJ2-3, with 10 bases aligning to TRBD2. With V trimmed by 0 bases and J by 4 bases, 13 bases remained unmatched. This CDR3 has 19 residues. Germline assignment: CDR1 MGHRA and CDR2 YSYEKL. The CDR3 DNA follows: TGCGCCAGCAGCCAAGAAGGACTAGCGCAAGCGGGGGGGGCAGATACGCAGTATTTT. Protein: CASSQEGLAQAGGADTQYF.

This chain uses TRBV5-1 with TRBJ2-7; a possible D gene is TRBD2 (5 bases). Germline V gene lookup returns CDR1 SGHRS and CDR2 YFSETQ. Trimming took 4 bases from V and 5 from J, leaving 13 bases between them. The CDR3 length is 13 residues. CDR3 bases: TGCGCCAGCAGCAGGCCTGAGGGTCACGAGCAGTACTTC. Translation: CASSRPEGHEQYF.

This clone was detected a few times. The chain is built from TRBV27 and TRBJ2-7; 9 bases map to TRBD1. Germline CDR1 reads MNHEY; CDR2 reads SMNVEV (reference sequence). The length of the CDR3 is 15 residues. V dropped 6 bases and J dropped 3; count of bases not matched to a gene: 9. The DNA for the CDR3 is TGTGCCAGCAGCCCGGACGGACAGGGGAACTACGAGCAGTACTTC. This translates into CASSPDGQGNYEQYF.

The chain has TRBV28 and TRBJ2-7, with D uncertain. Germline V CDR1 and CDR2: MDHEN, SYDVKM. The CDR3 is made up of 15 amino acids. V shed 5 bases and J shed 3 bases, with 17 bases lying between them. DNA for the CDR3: TGTGCCAGCAGTCCCCCTTCTAGTCCATTCTACGAGCAGTACTTC. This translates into CASSPPSSPFYEQYF.

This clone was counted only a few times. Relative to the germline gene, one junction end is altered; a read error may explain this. CDR3 coding DNA: TGTTCCAGCAGCTTCCCGCCGGGACAGGTGAGCTCCTACGAGCAGTACTTC. This gives the protein CSSSFPPGQVSSYEQYF. J is TRBJ2-7 and V is TRBV7-9; 8 nucleotides align to TRBD1. The germline gives CDR1 SEHNR, CDR2 FQNEAQ (reference sequence). This CDR3 region has 17 residues.

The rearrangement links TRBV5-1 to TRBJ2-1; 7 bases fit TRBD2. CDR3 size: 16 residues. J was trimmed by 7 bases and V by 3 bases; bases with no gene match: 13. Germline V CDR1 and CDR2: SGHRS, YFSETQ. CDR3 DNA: TGCGCCAGCAGCTCCTCGGGGAGGGGAAGTAAGAATGAGCAGTTCTTC. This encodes CASSSSGRGSKNEQFF.

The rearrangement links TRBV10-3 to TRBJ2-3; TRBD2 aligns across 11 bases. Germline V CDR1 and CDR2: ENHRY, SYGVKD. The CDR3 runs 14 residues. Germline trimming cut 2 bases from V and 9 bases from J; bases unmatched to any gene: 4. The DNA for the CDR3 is TGTGCCATCAGTGAGACTAGCGGGAGTCCCACGCAGTATTTT. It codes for CAISETSGSPTQYF.

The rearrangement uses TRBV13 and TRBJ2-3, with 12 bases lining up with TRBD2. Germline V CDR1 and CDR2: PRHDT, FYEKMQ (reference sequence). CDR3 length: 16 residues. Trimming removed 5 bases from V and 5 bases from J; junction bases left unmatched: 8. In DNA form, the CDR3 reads TGTGCCAGCAGCACCCGACTAGCGGGAGTAATAGATACGCAGTATTTT. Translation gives CASSTRLAGVIDTQYF. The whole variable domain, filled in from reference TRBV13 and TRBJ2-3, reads AAGVIQSPRHLIKEKRETATLKCYPIPRHDTVYWYQQGPGQDPQFLISFYEKMQSDKGSIPDRFSAQQFSDYHSELNMSSLELGDSALYFCASSTRLAGVIDTQYFGPGTRLTVL.

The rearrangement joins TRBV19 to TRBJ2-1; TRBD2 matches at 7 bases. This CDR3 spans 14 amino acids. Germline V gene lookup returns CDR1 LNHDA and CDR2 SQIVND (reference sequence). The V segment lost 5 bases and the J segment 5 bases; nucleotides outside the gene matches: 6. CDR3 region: CASSAREVNNEQFF. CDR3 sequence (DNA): TGTGCCAGTAGTGCCCGGGAGGTGAACAATGAGCAGTTCTTC.

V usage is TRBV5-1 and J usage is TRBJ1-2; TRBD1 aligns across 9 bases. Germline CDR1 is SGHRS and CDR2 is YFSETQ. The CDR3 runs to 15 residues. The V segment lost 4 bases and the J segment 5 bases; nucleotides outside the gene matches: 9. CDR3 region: CASSPDGQGRYGYTF. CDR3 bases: TGCGCCAGCAGCCCGGACGGACAGGGGAGGTATGGCTACACCTTC.

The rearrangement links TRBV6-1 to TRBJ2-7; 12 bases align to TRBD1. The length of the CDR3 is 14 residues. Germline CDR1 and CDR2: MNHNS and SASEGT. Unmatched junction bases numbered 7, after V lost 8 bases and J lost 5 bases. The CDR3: CASFWDRGPNEQYF. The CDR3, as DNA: TGTGCCAGCTTTTGGGACAGGGGGCCTAACGAGCAGTACTTC.

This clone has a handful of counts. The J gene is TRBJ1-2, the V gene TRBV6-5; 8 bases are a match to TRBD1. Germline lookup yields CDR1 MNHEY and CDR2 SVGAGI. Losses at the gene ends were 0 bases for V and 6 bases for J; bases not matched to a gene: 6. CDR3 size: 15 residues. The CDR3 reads CASSYSWTGRDGYTF. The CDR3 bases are TGTGCCAGCAGTTACTCCTGGACAGGGCGGGATGGCTACACCTTC.

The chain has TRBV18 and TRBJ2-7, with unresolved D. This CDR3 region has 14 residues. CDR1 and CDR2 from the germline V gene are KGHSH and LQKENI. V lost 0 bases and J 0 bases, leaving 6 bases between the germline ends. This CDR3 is CASSPPSLSYEQYF. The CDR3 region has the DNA TGTGCCAGCTCACCACCTTCCCTCTCCTACGAGCAGTACTTC.

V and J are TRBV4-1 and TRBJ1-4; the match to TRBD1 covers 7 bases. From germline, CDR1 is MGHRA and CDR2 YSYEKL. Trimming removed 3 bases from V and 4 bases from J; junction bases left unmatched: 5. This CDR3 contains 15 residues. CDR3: CASSQMTGINEKLFF. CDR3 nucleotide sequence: TGCGCCAGCAGCCAGATGACAGGGATTAATGAAAAACTGTTTTTT.

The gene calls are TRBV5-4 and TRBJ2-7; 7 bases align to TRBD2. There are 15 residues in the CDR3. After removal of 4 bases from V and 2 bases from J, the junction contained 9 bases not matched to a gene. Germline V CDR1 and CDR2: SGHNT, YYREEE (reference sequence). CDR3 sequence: CASSIGWGGAYEQYF. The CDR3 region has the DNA TGTGCCAGCAGCATCGGTTGGGGGGGGGCCTACGAGCAGTACTTC.

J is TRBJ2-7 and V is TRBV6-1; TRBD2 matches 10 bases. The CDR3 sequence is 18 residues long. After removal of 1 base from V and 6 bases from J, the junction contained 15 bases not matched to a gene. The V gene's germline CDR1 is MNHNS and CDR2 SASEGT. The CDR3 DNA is TGTGCCAGCAGTGAAGAAACTAGCGGGATCGGAGCTCGGCGCGAGCAGTACTTC. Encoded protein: CASSEETSGIGARREQYF.

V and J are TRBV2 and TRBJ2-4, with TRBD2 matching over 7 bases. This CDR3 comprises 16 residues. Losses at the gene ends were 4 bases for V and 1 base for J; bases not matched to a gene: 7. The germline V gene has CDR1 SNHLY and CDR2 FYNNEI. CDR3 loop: CASSGAGEGAKNIQYF. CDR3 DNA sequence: TGTGCCAGCAGTGGCGCGGGAGAGGGGGCCAAAAACATTCAGTACTTC.

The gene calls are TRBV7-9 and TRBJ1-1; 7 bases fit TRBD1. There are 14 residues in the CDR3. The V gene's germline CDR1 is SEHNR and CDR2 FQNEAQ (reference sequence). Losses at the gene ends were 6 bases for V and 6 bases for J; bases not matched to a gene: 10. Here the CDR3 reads CASRQDRVVAEAFF. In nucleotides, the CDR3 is TGTGCCAGCAGACAAGACAGGGTTGTAGCTGAAGCTTTCTTT.